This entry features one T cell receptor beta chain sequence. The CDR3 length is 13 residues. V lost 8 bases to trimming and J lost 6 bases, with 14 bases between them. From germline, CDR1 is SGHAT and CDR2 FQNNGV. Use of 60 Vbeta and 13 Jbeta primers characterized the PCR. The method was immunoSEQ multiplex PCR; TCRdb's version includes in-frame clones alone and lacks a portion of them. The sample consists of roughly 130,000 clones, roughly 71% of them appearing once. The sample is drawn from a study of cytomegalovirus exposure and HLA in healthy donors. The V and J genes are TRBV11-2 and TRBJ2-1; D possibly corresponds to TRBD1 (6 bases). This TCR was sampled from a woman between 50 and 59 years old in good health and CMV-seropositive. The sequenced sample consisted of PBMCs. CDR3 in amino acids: CASGGHLFNEQFF. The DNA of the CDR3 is TGTGCCAGCGGGGGCCATTTGTTCAATGAGCAGTTCTTC.